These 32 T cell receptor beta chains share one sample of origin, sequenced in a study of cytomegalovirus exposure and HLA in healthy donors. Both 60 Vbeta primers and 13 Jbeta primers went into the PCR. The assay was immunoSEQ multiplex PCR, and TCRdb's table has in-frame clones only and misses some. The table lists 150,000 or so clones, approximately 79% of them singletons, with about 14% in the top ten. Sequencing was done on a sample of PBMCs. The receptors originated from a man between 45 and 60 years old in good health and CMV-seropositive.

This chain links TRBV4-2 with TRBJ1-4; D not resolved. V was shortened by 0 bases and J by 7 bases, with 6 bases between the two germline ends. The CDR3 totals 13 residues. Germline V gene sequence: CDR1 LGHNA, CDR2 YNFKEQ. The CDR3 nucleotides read TGTGCCAGCAGCCAAGAATTGAGTGAAAAACTGTTTTTT. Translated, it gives CASSQELSEKLFF.

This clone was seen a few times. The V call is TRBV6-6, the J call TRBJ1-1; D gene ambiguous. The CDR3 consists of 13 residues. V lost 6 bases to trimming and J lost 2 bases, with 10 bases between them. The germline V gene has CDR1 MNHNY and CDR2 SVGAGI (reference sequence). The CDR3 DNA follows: TGTGCCAGCAGGATTAGCGGAAACACTGAAGCTTTCTTT. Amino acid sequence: CASRISGNTEAFF.

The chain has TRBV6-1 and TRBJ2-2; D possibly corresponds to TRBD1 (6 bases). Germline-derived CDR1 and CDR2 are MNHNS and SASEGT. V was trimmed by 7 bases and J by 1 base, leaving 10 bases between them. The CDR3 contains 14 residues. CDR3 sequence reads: CASNQGMNTGELFF. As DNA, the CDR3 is TGTGCCAGCAATCAGGGGATGAACACCGGGGAGCTGTTTTTT.

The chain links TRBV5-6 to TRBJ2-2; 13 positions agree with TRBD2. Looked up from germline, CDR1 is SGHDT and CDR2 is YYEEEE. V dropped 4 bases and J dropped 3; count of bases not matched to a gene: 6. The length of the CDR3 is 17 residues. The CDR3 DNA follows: TGTGCCAGCAGCCTCGGACTAGCGGGGGTGTACACCGGGGAGCTGTTTTTT. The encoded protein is CASSLGLAGVYTGELFF.

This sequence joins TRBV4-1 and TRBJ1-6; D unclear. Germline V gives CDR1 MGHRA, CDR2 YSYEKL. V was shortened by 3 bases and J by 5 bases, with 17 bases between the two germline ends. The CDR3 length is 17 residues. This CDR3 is CASSQEPLGFNNSPLHF. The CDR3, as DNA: TGCGCCAGCAGCCAGGAGCCCCTTGGATTCAATAATTCACCCCTCCACTTT.

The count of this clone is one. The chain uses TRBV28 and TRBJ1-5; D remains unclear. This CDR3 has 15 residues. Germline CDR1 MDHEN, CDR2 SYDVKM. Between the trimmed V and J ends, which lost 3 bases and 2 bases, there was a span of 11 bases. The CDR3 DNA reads TGTGCCAGCAGTTTCGAGGCGACGGGCAATCAGCCCCAGCATTTT. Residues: CASSFEATGNQPQHF.

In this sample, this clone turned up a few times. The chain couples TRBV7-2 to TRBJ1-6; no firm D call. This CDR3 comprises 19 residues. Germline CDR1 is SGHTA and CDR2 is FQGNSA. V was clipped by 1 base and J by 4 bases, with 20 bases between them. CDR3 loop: CASSLVPAGASQYNSPLHF. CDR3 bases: TGTGCCAGCAGCTTAGTCCCGGCGGGCGCGTCCCAATATAATTCACCCCTCCACTTT.

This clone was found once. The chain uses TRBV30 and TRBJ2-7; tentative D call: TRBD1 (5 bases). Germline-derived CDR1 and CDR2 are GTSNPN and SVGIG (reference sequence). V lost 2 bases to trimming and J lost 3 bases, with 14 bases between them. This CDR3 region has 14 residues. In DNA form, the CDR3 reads TGTGCCTGGAGTAGGGCAGGGCTTTACTACGAGCAGTACTTC. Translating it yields CAWSRAGLYYEQYF.

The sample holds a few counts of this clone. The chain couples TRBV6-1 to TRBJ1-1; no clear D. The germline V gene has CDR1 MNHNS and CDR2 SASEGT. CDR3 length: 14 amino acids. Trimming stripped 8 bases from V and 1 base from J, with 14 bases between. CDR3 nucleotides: TGTGCCAGCCTTACACGGGGTTGGAACACTGAAGCTTTCTTT. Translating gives CASLTRGWNTEAFF.

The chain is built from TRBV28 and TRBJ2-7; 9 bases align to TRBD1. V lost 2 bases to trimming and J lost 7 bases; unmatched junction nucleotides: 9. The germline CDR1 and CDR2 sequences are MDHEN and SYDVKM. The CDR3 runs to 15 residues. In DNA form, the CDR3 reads TGTGCCAGCAGTTTAGCCGGGACAGGGTCTCGGGAGCAGTACGTC. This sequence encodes CASSLAGTGSREQYV.

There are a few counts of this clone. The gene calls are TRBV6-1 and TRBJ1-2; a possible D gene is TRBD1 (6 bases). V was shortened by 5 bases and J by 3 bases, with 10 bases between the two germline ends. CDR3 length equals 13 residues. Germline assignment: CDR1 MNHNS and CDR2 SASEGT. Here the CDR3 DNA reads TGTGCCAGCAGTCTTACAGGGTACTATGGCTACACCTTC. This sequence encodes CASSLTGYYGYTF.

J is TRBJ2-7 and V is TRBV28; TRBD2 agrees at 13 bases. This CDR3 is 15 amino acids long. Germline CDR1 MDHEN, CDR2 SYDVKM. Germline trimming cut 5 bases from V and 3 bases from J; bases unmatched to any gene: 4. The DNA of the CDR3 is TGTGCCAGCAGTCGACTAGCGGGGGGAAGCTACGAGCAGTACTTC. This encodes CASSRLAGGSYEQYF. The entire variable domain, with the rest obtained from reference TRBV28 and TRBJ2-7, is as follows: DVKVTQSSRYLVKRTGEKVFLECVQDMDHENMFWYRQDPGLGLRLIYFSYDVKMKEKGDIPEGYSVSREKKERFSLILESASTNQTSMYLCASSRLAGGSYEQYFGPGTRLTVT.

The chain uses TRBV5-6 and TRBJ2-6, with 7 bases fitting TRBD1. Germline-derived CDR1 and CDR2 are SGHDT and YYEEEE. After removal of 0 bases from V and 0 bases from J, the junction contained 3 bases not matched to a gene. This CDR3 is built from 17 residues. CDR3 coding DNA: TGTGCCAGCAGCTTGGGGACAGGACTCTCTGGGGCCAACGTCCTGACTTTC. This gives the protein CASSLGTGLSGANVLTF. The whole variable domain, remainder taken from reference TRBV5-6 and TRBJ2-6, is DAGVTQSPTHLIKTRGQQVTLRCSPKSGHDTVSWYQQALGQGPQFIFQYYEEEERQRGNFPDRFSGHQFPNYSSELNVNALLLGDSALYLCASSLGTGLSGANVLTFGAGSRLTVL.

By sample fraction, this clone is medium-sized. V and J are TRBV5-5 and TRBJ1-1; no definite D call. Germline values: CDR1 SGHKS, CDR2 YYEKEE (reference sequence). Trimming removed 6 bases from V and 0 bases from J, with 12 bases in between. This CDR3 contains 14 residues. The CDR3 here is CASNPSQMNTEAFF. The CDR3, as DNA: TGTGCCAGCAACCCGTCACAAATGAACACTGAAGCTTTCTTT.

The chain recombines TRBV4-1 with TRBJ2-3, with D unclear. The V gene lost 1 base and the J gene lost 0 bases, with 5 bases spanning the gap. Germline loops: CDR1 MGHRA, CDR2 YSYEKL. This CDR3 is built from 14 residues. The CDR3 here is CASSQVYSTDTQYF. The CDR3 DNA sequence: TGCGCCAGCAGCCAAGTTTATAGCACAGATACGCAGTATTTT.

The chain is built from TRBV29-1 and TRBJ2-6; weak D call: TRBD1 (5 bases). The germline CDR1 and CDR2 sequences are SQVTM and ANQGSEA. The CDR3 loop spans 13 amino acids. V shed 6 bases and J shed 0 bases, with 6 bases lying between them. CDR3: CSVDSSGANVLTF. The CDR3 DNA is TGCAGCGTCGACAGCTCTGGGGCCAACGTCCTGACTTTC.

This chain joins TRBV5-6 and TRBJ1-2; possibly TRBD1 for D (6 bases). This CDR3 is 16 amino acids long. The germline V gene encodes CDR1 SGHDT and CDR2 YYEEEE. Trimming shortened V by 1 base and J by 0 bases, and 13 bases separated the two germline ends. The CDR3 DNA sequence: TGTGCCAGCAGCTTGCCAGGACAGCTAGCTAACTATGGCTACACCTTC. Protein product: CASSLPGQLANYGYTF.

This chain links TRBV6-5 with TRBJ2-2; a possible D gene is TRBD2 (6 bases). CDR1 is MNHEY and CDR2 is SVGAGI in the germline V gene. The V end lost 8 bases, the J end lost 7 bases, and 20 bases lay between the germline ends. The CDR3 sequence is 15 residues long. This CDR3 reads CASAGRDYKFGELFF. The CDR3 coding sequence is TGTGCCAGCGCGGGGCGGGATTATAAATTCGGGGAGCTGTTTTTT.

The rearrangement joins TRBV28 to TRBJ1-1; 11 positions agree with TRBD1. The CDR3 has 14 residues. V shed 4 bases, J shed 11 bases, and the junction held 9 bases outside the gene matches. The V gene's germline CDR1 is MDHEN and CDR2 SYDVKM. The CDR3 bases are TGTGCCAGCAGTTGGACCGGGACAGGGGGACGGGCTTTCTTT. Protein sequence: CASSWTGTGGRAFF.

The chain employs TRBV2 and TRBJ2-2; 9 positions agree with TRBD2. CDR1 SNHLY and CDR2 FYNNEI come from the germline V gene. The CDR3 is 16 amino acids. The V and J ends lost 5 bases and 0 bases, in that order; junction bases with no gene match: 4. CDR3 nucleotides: TGTGCCAGCAGTAAGCGGGGGGACACGAACACCGGGGAGCTGTTTTTT. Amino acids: CASSKRGDTNTGELFF.

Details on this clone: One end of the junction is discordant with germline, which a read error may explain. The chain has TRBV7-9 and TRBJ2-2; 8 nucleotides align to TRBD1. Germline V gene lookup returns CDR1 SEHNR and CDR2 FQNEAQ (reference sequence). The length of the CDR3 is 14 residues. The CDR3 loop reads CSSSTRQGQGELFF. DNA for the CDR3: TGTTCCAGCAGCACTCGACAGGGGCAAGGGGAGCTGTTTTTT.

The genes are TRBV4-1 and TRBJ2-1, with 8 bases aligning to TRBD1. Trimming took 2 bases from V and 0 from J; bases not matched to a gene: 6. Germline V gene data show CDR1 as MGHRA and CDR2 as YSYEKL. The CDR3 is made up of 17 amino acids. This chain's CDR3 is CASSQLRDRSSYNEQFF. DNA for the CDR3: TGCGCCAGCAGCCAACTCCGGGACAGGAGCTCCTACAATGAGCAGTTCTTC.

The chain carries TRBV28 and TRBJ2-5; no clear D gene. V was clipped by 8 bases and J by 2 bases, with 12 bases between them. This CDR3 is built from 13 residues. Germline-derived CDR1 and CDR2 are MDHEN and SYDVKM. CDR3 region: CASCGVVQETQYF. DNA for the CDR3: TGTGCCAGCTGCGGAGTGGTACAAGAGACCCAGTACTTC. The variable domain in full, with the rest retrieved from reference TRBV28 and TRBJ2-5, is DVKVTQSSRYLVKRTGEKVFLECVQDMDHENMFWYRQDPGLGLRLIYFSYDVKMKEKGDIPEGYSVSREKKERFSLILESASTNQTSMYLCASCGVVQETQYFGPGTRLLVL.

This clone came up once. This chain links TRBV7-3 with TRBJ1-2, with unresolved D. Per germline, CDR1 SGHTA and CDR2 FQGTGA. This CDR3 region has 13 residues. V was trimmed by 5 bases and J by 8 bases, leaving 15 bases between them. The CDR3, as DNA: TGTGCCAGCAGCCTCGGGCCGGAGGGAGGCTACACCTTC. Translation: CASSLGPEGGYTF.

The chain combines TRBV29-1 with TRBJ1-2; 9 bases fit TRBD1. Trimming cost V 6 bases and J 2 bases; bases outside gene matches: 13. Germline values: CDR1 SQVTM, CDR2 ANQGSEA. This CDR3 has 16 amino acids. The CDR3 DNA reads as TGCAGCGTGAGTGAGGGACAGGGCCGCAAAAACTATGGCTACACCTTC. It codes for CSVSEGQGRKNYGYTF.

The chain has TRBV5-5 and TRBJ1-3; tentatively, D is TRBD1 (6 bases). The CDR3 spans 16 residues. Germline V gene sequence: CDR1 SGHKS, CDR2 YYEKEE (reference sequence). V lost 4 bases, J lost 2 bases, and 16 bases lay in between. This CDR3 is CASSKLDRETGNTIYF. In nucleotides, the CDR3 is TGTGCCAGCAGCAAACTGGACAGAGAGACTGGAAACACCATATATTTT.

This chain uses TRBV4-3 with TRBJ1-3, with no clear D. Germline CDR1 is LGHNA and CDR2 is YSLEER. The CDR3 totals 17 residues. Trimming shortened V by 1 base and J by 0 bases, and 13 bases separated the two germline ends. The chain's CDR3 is CASSQALQWSSGNTIYF. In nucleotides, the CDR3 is TGCGCCAGCAGCCAAGCTCTACAGTGGTCCTCTGGAAACACCATATATTTT.

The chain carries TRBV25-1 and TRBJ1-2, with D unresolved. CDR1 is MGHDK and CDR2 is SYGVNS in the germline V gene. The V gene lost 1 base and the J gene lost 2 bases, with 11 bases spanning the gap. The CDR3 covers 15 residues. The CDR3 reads CASSEFPGTNYGYTF. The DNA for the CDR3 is TGTGCCAGCAGTGAATTTCCGGGAACGAACTATGGCTACACCTTC.

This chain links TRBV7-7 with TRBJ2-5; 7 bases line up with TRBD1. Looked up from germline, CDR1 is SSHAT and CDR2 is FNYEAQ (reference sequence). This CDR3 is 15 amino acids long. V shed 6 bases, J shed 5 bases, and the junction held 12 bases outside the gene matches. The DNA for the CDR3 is TGTGCCAGCAGTCAAGGCGACAGGGTTGGCGAGACCCAGTACTTC. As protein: CASSQGDRVGETQYF.

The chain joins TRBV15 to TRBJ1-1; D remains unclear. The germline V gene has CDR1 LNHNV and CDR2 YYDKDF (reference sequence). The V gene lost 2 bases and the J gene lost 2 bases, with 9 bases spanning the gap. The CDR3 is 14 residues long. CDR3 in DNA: TGTGCCACCAGCAGAAGGGAGTTCAACACTGAAGCTTTCTTT. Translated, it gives CATSRREFNTEAFF.

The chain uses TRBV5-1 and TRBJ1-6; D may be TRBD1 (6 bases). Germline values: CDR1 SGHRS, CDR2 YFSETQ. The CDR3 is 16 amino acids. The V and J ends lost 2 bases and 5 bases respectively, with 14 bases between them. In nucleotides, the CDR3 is TGCGCCAGCAGCTTTCAGGTGAGGACAGATAATTCACCCCTCCACTTT. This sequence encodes CASSFQVRTDNSPLHF. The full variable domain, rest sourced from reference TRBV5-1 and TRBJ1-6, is KAGVTQTPRYLIKTRGQQVTLSCSPISGHRSVSWYQQTPGQGLQFLFEYFSETQRNKGNFPGRFSGRQFSNSRSEMNVSTLELGDSALYLCASSFQVRTDNSPLHFGNGTRLTVT.

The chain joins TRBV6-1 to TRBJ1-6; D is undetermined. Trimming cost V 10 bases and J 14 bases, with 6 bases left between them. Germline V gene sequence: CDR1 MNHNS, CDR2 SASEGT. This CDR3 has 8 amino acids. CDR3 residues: CATQSLHF. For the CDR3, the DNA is TGTGCCACCCAATCCCTCCACTTT.